This T cell receptor beta chain emerged from a study of CD8+ T cells in alopecia areata. Study at large: Female C3H/HeJ recipients aged roughly 7-10 weeks got skin from C3H/HeJ graft donors aged about 6-13 months that had spontaneous alopecia. General study findings and limits: Sharing of TCR sequences between patients (possibly for HLA-related reasons) was less clear than in mice. Normal-skin resident alphabeta T cells also appear among scalp sample sequences. The study found higher clonality in lesional than normal scalp, especially in alopecia totalis/universalis.

RNA extraction was followed by reverse transcription into cDNA, which acted as the sequencing template. TCRdb keeps only in-frame clones here, not all; method: immunoSEQ multiplex PCR. The table records about 110,000 clones without singletons, the ten largest covering around 20%. With V trimmed by 6 bases and J by 0 bases, 3 bases remained unmatched. This CDR3 is 14 amino acids long. CDR1 is MSHET, CDR2 SYDVDS, per germline. This clone turned up a few times. Its antigen remains unknown. Gene names refer to mouse genes. The read is 4 residues too short to cover the CDR3 end, so that end is filled in from the germline J gene.

Sequencing was performed on lesional skin. The source of this sequence is a C3H/HeJ mouse with alopecia areata. The strain bears MHC haplotype H2-k. The V call is TRBV29, the J call TRBJ2-5, with 7 bases lining up with TRBD1. The covered CDR3 bases are TGTGCTAGCAGCCGGGGACAGAACCAAGAC. Protein sequence: CASSRGQNQD. The CDR3 in its entirety is CASSRGQNQDTQYF.